The rows below give T cell receptor beta chains drawn from one sample of a study. TCRdb passed the multiplex PCR reads through MiXCR, listing each CDR3 protein once. The table lists about 810 distinct CDR3 sequences, around 13% of them singletons. Material for sequencing was naive CD4+ T cells sorted from blood. These receptors all come from a female donor with breast cancer. Both conserved end residues are part of each CDR3. D genes are given only for firm matches. Only part of the rows carry a size: once, few, many, or a class if the clone is expanded.

>medium-sized|TRBV12-3/TRBV12-4|TRBJ1-2|TRBD1
TGTGCCAGCAGTTTAGGGACAGGCAACTATGGCTACACCTTC
CASSLGTGNYGYTF
>medium-sized|TRBV12-3/TRBV12-4|TRBJ1-2|TRBD1
TGTGCCAGCAGGCGCACCCGGGACAGGGTCGACTATGGCTACACCTTC
CASRRTRDRVDYGYTF
>medium-sized|TRBV12-3/TRBV12-4|TRBJ1-2|.
TGTGCCAGCAGTTTAGCAGCGATCTATGGCTACACCTTC
CASSLAAIYGYTF
>medium-sized|TRBV12-3/TRBV12-4|TRBJ1-2|.
TGTGCCAGCAGTTTAGGACAGGTGAAGAATGGCTACACCTTC
CASSLGQVKNGYTF
>medium-sized|TRBV12-3/TRBV12-4|TRBJ1-2|TRBD1
TGTGCCAGCAGTAGACAGGGCCCCTATGGCTACACCTTC
CASSRQGPYGYTF
>large|TRBV12-3/TRBV12-4|TRBJ1-2|.
TGTGCCAGCAGTTTAGGCCAGGGAGGGGATGGCTACACCTTC
CASSLGQGGDGYTF
>large|TRBV12-3/TRBV12-4|TRBJ1-2|.
TGTGCCAGCAGTTTAGAGCAGTATGGCTACACCTTC
CASSLEQYGYTF
>medium-sized|TRBV12-3/TRBV12-4|TRBJ1-2|.
TGTGCCAGCAGTTTTCGGAGATATGGCTACACCTTC
CASSFRRYGYTF
>medium-sized|TRBV12-3/TRBV12-4|TRBJ1-2|TRBD1
TGTGCCAGCAGTTTTGGGTCAAGGGGACAGGCGTCTCTATTTTATGGCTACACCTTC
CASSFGSRGQASLFYGYTF
>medium-sized|TRBV12-3/TRBV12-4|TRBJ1-2|.
TGTGCCAGCAGCCACTCGGGAGGTTATGGCTACACCTTC
CASSHSGGYGYTF
>.|TRBV12-3/TRBV12-4|TRBJ1-2|.
TGTGCCAGCAGTGCACAGGGAGCGCGAGGCTACACCTTC
CASSAQGARGYTF
>medium-sized|TRBV12-3/TRBV12-4|TRBJ1-2|TRBD1
TGTGCCAGCAGGCCCTCAAACAGGGGAATTAACTATGGCTACACCTTC
CASRPSNRGINYGYTF
>medium-sized|TRBV12-3/TRBV12-4|TRBJ1-2|.
TGTGCCAGCGCCGGCAGGGTGGGAAATGGCTACACCTTC
CASAGRVGNGYTF
>medium-sized|TRBV12-3/TRBV12-4|TRBJ1-2|.
TGTGCCAGCAGTCCGCGACGGAACTATGGCTACACCTTC
CASSPRRNYGYTF
>medium-sized|TRBV12-3/TRBV12-4|TRBJ1-2|TRBD1
TGTGCCAGCAGCCAGGACAGGACCCATGGCTACACCTTC
CASSQDRTHGYTF
>few|TRBV12-3/TRBV12-4|TRBJ1-2|.
TGTGCCAGCAGTTCTAACCTTAACTATGGCTACACCTTC
CASSSNLNYGYTF
>.|TRBV12-3/TRBV12-4|TRBJ1-2|TRBD1
TGTGCCAGCAGTTTGAGCGGGACAGATAACTATGGCTACACCTTC
CASSLSGTDNYGYTF
>medium-sized|TRBV12-3/TRBV12-4|TRBJ1-2|.
TGTGCCAGCAGGCACAGCTCCGGCGGACGGAGCCGGACCGGCTACACCTTC
CASRHSSGGRSRTGYTF
>hyperexpanded|TRBV12-3/TRBV12-4|TRBJ1-2|TRBD1
TGTGCCAGCAGCATCAGGGACAGGGGAGGCTATGGCTACACCTTC
CASSIRDRGGYGYTF
>medium-sized|TRBV12-3/TRBV12-4|TRBJ1-2|TRBD1
TGTGCCAGCAGGAAGGGGACAGGGGCCTATGGCTACACCTTC
CASRKGTGAYGYTF
>few|TRBV12-3/TRBV12-4|TRBJ1-2|TRBD1
TGTGCCAGCAGCATCAGGGACAGGGACGGAGGCTACACCTTC
CASSIRDRDGGYTF
>large|TRBV12-3/TRBV12-4|TRBJ1-2|.
TGTGCCAGCAGTTTAGCCGGACAAGCTAACCGGATCTATGGCTACACCTTC
CASSLAGQANRIYGYTF
>large|TRBV12-3/TRBV12-4|TRBJ1-2|.
TGTGCCAGCAGTCGGGACCGATATGGCTACACCTTC
CASSRDRYGYTF
>few|TRBV12-3/TRBV12-4|TRBJ1-2|.
TGTGCCAGCAGTCCGACAGGCCCGGGGACGGGAGATGGCTACACCTTC
CASSPTGPGTGDGYTF
>large|TRBV12-3/TRBV12-4|TRBJ1-2|TRBD1
TGTGCCAGCAGTTTAGGGACAGGGTACTATGGCTACACCTTC
CASSLGTGYYGYTF
>medium-sized|TRBV12-3/TRBV12-4|TRBJ1-2|TRBD1
TGTGCCAGCAGTGCCCACGGGACAGATAACTATGGCTACACCTTC
CASSAHGTDNYGYTF
>medium-sized|TRBV12-3/TRBV12-4|TRBJ1-2|.
TGTGCCAGCAGCCGAGACTACTATGGCTACACCTTC
CASSRDYYGYTF
>medium-sized|TRBV12-3/TRBV12-4|TRBJ1-2|.
TGTGCCAGCAGTTTGTTGGCAGGGAAAAGTGGCTACACCTTC
CASSLLAGKSGYTF
>large|TRBV12-3/TRBV12-4|TRBJ1-2|.
TGTGCCAGCAGTCTACTGGACTATGGCTACACCTTC
CASSLLDYGYTF
>large|TRBV12-3/TRBV12-4|TRBJ1-2|.
TGTGCCAGCAGTTTCGCAGGGAACTATGGCTACACCTTC
CASSFAGNYGYTF
>medium-sized|TRBV12-3/TRBV12-4|TRBJ1-2|.
TGTGCCAGCAGTTTGAGGCAGGATACTGGCTACACCTTC
CASSLRQDTGYTF
>.|TRBV12-3/TRBV12-4|TRBJ1-2|.
TGTGCCAGCAGTAACCGGGCCGTAGCTAACTATGGCTACACCTTC
CASSNRAVANYGYTF
>medium-sized|TRBV12-3/TRBV12-4|TRBJ1-2|.
TGTGCCAGCAGTTTATCCCCACGCCAGTACCGGGGCTACACCTTC
CASSLSPRQYRGYTF
>large|TRBV12-3/TRBV12-4|TRBJ1-2|.
TGTGCCAGCAGTGTCGGGACGCGCCAGACTCACTATGGCTACACCTTC
CASSVGTRQTHYGYTF
>.|TRBV12-3/TRBV12-4|TRBJ1-2|TRBD1
TGTGCCAGCAGTGGACAGGGCTATGGCTACACCTTC
CASSGQGYGYTF
>medium-sized|TRBV12-3/TRBV12-4|TRBJ1-2|.
TGTGCCAGCAGCCAGGCTTTGAACTATGGCTACACCTTC
CASSQALNYGYTF
>medium-sized|TRBV12-3/TRBV12-4|TRBJ1-2|.
TGTGCCAGCAGTTCTTCTTTCAGAATGGACTATGGCTACACCTTC
CASSSSFRMDYGYTF
>large|TRBV12-3/TRBV12-4|TRBJ1-2|.
TGTGCCAGCAGTTTAAATCGGGGAATTGGCTACACCTTC
CASSLNRGIGYTF
>large|TRBV12-3/TRBV12-4|TRBJ1-2|.
TGTGCCAGCAGTTTACGGTATGGCTACACCTTC
CASSLRYGYTF
>medium-sized|TRBV12-3/TRBV12-4|TRBJ1-2|TRBD1
TGTGCCAGCAGTGAACAGGGGAGCTATGGCTACACCTTC
CASSEQGSYGYTF
>.|TRBV12-3/TRBV12-4|TRBJ1-2|TRBD1
TGTGCCAGCTCGGACAGGATTTATGGCTACACCTTC
CASSDRIYGYTF
>large|TRBV12-3/TRBV12-4|TRBJ1-2|.
TGTGCCAGCAGTTTAGCCAGGGGAAAGAATGGCTACACCTTC
CASSLARGKNGYTF
>many|TRBV12-3/TRBV12-4|TRBJ1-2|.
TGTGCCAGCAGTTTAGCCTCGAGGGGAGGCTATGGCTACACCTTC
CASSLASRGGYGYTF
>medium-sized|TRBV12-3/TRBV12-4|TRBJ1-2|.
TGTGCCAGCAGCCCTGACAGTTTCTATGGCTACACCTTC
CASSPDSFYGYTF
>medium-sized|TRBV12-3/TRBV12-4|TRBJ1-2|.
TGTGCCAGCAGTAGCCGGGACTTCAATAGGGGCTACACCTTC
CASSSRDFNRGYTF
>large|TRBV12-3/TRBV12-4|TRBJ1-2|.
TGTGCCAGCAGTTTAGGACAGTCCTATGGCTACACCTTC
CASSLGQSYGYTF
>medium-sized|TRBV12-3/TRBV12-4|TRBJ1-2|.
TGTGCCAGCAGTCCTAAGACAGGAGGTAGCTATGGCTACACCTTC
CASSPKTGGSYGYTF
>medium-sized|TRBV12-3/TRBV12-4|TRBJ1-2|.
TGTGCCAGCAGTGCGTCTAACTATGGCTACACCTTC
CASSASNYGYTF
>.|TRBV12-3/TRBV12-4|TRBJ1-2|.
TGTGCCAGCAGTCCAAATGACTATGGCTACACCTTC
CASSPNDYGYTF
>medium-sized|TRBV12-3/TRBV12-4|TRBJ1-2|TRBD1
TGTGCCAGCAGTGAGGGACAGAGATATGGCTACACCTTC
CASSEGQRYGYTF
>large|TRBV12-3/TRBV12-4|TRBJ1-2|.
TGTGCCAGCTCGCAAACAAACTATGGCTACACCTTC
CASSQTNYGYTF
>medium-sized|TRBV12-3/TRBV12-4|TRBJ1-2|.
TGTGCCAGCAGCCGAGTCCCCAATTCGGGCTACACCTTC
CASSRVPNSGYTF
>medium-sized|TRBV12-3/TRBV12-4|TRBJ1-2|.
TGTGCCAGCAGGGAAGGGACGGCGTATGGCTACACCTTC
CASREGTAYGYTF
>medium-sized|TRBV12-3/TRBV12-4|TRBJ1-2|.
TGTGCCAGCAACCCTTTGATAGGGGATGGCTACACCTTC
CASNPLIGDGYTF
>large|TRBV12-3/TRBV12-4|TRBJ1-2|.
TGTGCCAGCACCTTGGACAGTAACTATGGCTACACCTTC
CASTLDSNYGYTF
>large|TRBV12-3/TRBV12-4|TRBJ1-2|.
TGTGCCAGCACTATCCGGGAGGCCTATGGCTACACCTTC
CASTIREAYGYTF
>large|TRBV12-3/TRBV12-4|TRBJ1-2|.
TGTGCCAGCAGTTGGGACAACTATGGCTACACCTTC
CASSWDNYGYTF